A selection of T cell receptor beta chains follows, all from one sample in a study of chemoradiotherapy in HPV16-positive cancers. The repertoire was sequenced with immunoSEQ multiplex PCR; TCRdb's copy has only in-frame clones and lacks some. The sample includes approximately 3,800 clones, approximately 84% of them seen just once. The sequencing here drew on tumor tissue, taken from a patient who underwent chemoradiotherapy. The receptors stem from a human donor with HPV-associated anogenital cancer. Both conserved end residues are part of each CDR3. Each record gives: clone size, J gene, V gene, D gene, CDR3 DNA, CDR3 protein. The D gene is left open where the match is weak. Rows may omit the clone size; those that give it use once, few, many or a size class.

NA	TRBJ1-1	TRBV4-3	NA	TGCGCCAGCAGCCAAGATCCCTACTCGGGCACTGAAGCTTTCTTT	CASSQDPYSGTEAFF
NA	TRBJ1-1	TRBV6-6	TRBD1	TGTGCCAGCGCCAGGGGGGGGGTCGACACTGAAGCTTTCTTT	CASARGGVDTEAFF
NA	TRBJ2-5	TRBV23-1	NA	TGCGCCAGCAGTCAATACACCGGGACACCCTCGCGGAGGACCCAGTACTTC	CASSQYTGTPSRRTQYF
once	TRBJ1-3	TRBV9	NA	TGTGCCAGCAGTAGGGATTTATCAGGGACATCTGGAAACACCATATATTTT	CASSRDLSGTSGNTIYF
NA	TRBJ1-6	TRBV6-1	TRBD1	TGTGCCAGCACCTCACAGGGGGCCGGGTCACCCCTCCACTTT	CASTSQGAGSPLHF
NA	TRBJ2-1	TRBV5-1	NA	TGCGCCAGCAGCTTGGGCACTAAGGATTGGAATGAGCAGTTCTTC	CASSLGTKDWNEQFF
NA	TRBJ1-2	TRBV6-4	NA	TGTGCCAGCAGTAATCAGGCAGGCTCCGATGGCTACACCTTC	CASSNQAGSDGYTF
NA	TRBJ1-1	TRBV6-5	NA	TGTGCCAGCAGTTTCCCGGGGAACACTGAAGCTTTCTTT	CASSFPGNTEAFF
NA	TRBJ2-1	TRBV6-5	TRBD1	TGTGCCAGCTCTGTGGGGACAGTCCCACACAATGAGCAGTTCTTC	CASSVGTVPHNEQFF
once	TRBJ1-1	TRBV28	NA	TGTGCCAGCAGTCGCCCAATGAACACTGAAGCTTTCTTT	CASSRPMNTEAFF
once	TRBJ1-4	TRBV5-1	TRBD1	TGCGCCAGCAGCCTCGGGACAGGGGGTGAAAAACTGTTTTTT	CASSLGTGGEKLFF
few	TRBJ1-3	TRBV5-6	NA	TGTGCCAGCAGCTCCCACCTCTCTGGAAACACCATATATTTT	CASSSHLSGNTIYF
NA	TRBJ1-1	TRBV4-1	NA	TGCGCCAGCAGCCCCTTCCTCAGGGGTCAAGAAGCTTTCTTT	CASSPFLRGQEAFF
NA	TRBJ2-2	TRBV7-9	NA	TGTGCCAGCAGCTTAGGGTATGGGGACACCGGGGAGCTGTTTTTT	CASSLGYGDTGELFF
NA	TRBJ1-2	TRBV29-1	NA	TGCAGCGTTGAAAGTATGGCAGGTCGGGAATATGGCTACACCTTC	CSVESMAGREYGYTF
NA	TRBJ1-1	TRBV15	NA	TGTGCCACCAGCCCCGGCCTCACTGAAGCTTTCTTT	CATSPGLTEAFF
once	TRBJ2-3	TRBV9	NA	TGTGCCAGCAGCGTAGAGGTGGGGGACGGCGCAGATACGCAGTATTTT	CASSVEVGDGADTQYF
NA	TRBJ2-5	TRBV9	NA	TGTGCCAGCAGCTCTCAGGGAAGGGGAGAGACCCAGTACTTC	CASSSQGRGETQYF
NA	TRBJ2-7	TRBV28	TRBD1	TGTGCCAGCAGTTTCGTGGACAGGGTTTCCTACGAGCAGTACTTC	CASSFVDRVSYEQYF
NA	TRBJ1-2	TRBV5-6	TRBD1	TGTGCCAGCAGCTTGGCCCGGGGACAGGGGGCGAAGAAAGGCTACACCTTC	CASSLARGQGAKKGYTF
NA	TRBJ1-1	TRBV7-2	TRBD1	TGTGCCAGCAGCCTTAGACAGGGGCTTGAAGCTTTCTTT	CASSLRQGLEAFF
NA	TRBJ1-4	TRBV25-1	NA	TGTGCCAGCAGCCCCCCGACAGGCGGAAATGAAAAACTGTTTTTT	CASSPPTGGNEKLFF
once	TRBJ1-3	TRBV5-1	NA	TGCGCCAGCACCCTGACCCCGAGCTCTGGAAACACCATATATTTT	CASTLTPSSGNTIYF
NA	TRBJ2-2	TRBV7-3	NA	TGTGCCAGCAGCCACCCCAACACCGGGGAGCTGTTTTTT	CASSHPNTGELFF
NA	TRBJ2-7	TRBV7-9	TRBD2	TGTGCCAGCAGCTCATATCGCGGGGGAATGGAGCAGTACTTC	CASSSYRGGMEQYF
NA	TRBJ1-1	TRBV5-1	TRBD1	TGCGCCAGCAGTCTAAGGACAGGTTTGAACACTGAAGCTTTCTTT	CASSLRTGLNTEAFF
NA	TRBJ2-1	TRBV7-2	TRBD2	TGTGCCAGCAGCCGCCCGGGACTAGCGGGGGGGAAGCAGTTCTTC	CASSRPGLAGGKQFF
NA	TRBJ2-2	TRBV6-4	TRBD1	TGTGCCAGCAGTGACGGACAGGGGGCCGGGGAGCTGTTTTTT	CASSDGQGAGELFF
NA	TRBJ2-3	TRBV5-1	NA	TGCGCCAGCAGCTTCGATGGTACGCAGTATTTT	CASSFDGTQYF
NA	TRBJ1-6	TRBV6-1	NA	TGTGCCAGCATTCGAAGGATTTCGGAAAATTCACCCCTCCACTTT	CASIRRISENSPLHF
NA	TRBJ1-2	TRBV5-4	NA	TGTGCCAGCAGCTTAAGAGGGTCGTATTCCTATGGCTACACCTTC	CASSLRGSYSYGYTF
NA	TRBJ1-6	TRBV7-2	TRBD1	TGTGCCAGCAGCTTGTTCGGGACAGAACATTCACCCCTCCACTTT	CASSLFGTEHSPLHF
NA	TRBJ2-7	TRBV7-6	NA	TGTGCCAGCAGCTTAGAACCTACGGGGAAGCAGTACTTC	CASSLEPTGKQYF
NA	TRBJ2-7	TRBV7-8	TRBD1	TGTGCCAGTGGGGGACAGAAATCGGTAGGCGAGCAGTACTTC	CASGGQKSVGEQYF
NA	TRBJ2-5	TRBV6-1	NA	TGTGCCAGCAGTGGGACGACCGGGTTATTCGGGGAGACCCAGTACTTC	CASSGTTGLFGETQYF
NA	TRBJ2-7	TRBV15	NA	TGTGCCACCAGCAGAAATATCGAGGGAAACGAGCAGTACTTC	CATSRNIEGNEQYF
NA	TRBJ2-5	TRBV2	NA	TGTGCCAGCAGTGATGCCGCTTCGGGGTTCCAAGAGACCCAGTACTTC	CASSDAASGFQETQYF
NA	TRBJ1-2	TRBV7-9	TRBD1	TGTGCCAGCAGCTTGCAGGGGGTGAGGGGGGCTAACTATGGCTACACCTTC	CASSLQGVRGANYGYTF
NA	TRBJ2-3	TRBV6-1	NA	TGTGCCAGCAGCCGGTTACCTAGCACAGATACGCAGTATTTT	CASSRLPSTDTQYF
NA	TRBJ2-1	TRBV7-2	NA	TGTGCCAGCAGCCAGGGGGGAAACTACAATGAGCAGTTCTTC	CASSQGGNYNEQFF
NA	TRBJ1-5	TRBV6-5	NA	TGTGCCAGCAGTTACAGGGAGGGGAATCAGCCCCAGCATTTT	CASSYREGNQPQHF
few	TRBJ1-1	TRBV7-7	NA	TGTGCTAGCAGCTTAGAAGGGACACTGAACACTGAAGCTTTCTTT	CASSLEGTLNTEAFF
NA	TRBJ2-2	TRBV2	TRBD1	TGTGCCACCACCGGGACAGGACATCAGACAACGAACACCGGGGAGCTGTTTTTT	CATTGTGHQTTNTGELFF
NA	TRBJ1-2	TRBV19	NA	TGTGCCAGCATTGCCATGGGCGGAGACTATGGCTACACCTTC	CASIAMGGDYGYTF
NA	TRBJ2-3	TRBV7-9	NA	TGTGCCAGCAGCTTTCGAGGTCAGGGGAGCACAGATACGCAGTATTTT	CASSFRGQGSTDTQYF
NA	TRBJ2-3	TRBV2	NA	TGTGCCAGCAGTGATCCCGGGGAAAGTAACACAGATACGCAGTATTTT	CASSDPGESNTDTQYF
NA	TRBJ2-2	TRBV9	NA	TGTGCCAGCAGCGTCTGGGGATCGAACACCGGGGAGCTGTTTTTT	CASSVWGSNTGELFF
NA	TRBJ2-1	TRBV18	TRBD2	TGTGCCAGCTCACCAGGACTAGCGGGGGCTAATGAGCAGTTCTTC	CASSPGLAGANEQFF
NA	TRBJ1-2	TRBV25-1	NA	TGTGCCAGCAGGGGCGGGGGTCTTCGGGGCTACACCTTC	CASRGGGLRGYTF
NA	TRBJ1-2	TRBV4-2	TRBD1	TGTGCCAGCAGCCCTTCCCGGACAGGGGAATCCGGCTACACCTTC	CASSPSRTGESGYTF
NA	TRBJ1-4	TRBV6-1	NA	TGTGCCAGCAGTGAAGTTGAAAAACTGTTTTTT	CASSEVEKLFF
NA	TRBJ2-6	TRBV2	NA	TGTGCCAGCAGTGAAGGGTTTCGGGTTACTGGGGCCAACGTCCTGACTTTC	CASSEGFRVTGANVLTF